This entry is about one T cell receptor beta chain. The V and J ends lost 2 bases and 7 bases respectively, with 11 bases between them. CDR1 is KGHSH, CDR2 LQKENI, per germline. The CDR3 spans 13 residues. As handled by the study authors: Estimated nucleated cell counts came from reference gene primer amplification. Generated by immunoSEQ multiplex PCR, the TCRdb table keeps only in-frame clones and is missing some. V, J and clone size are taken as reported in that table, and D and trimming were inferred from the DNA itself. In the table there are some 150,000 clones, roughly nine tenths of which are singletons. The data are from a study of blood T cell repertoires in COVID-19. Across the whole study: The United States, Italy and Spain were the sources of the acute and convalescent COVID-19 samples. PBMCs, B-cell-depleted T cells, or T cells provided the cDNA or gDNA that made up the material.

The chain couples TRBV18 to TRBJ1-1; D is undetermined. The TCR was taken from a human donor in a cohort sampled during active COVID-19. The sample comprised peripheral blood. The CDR3 sequence is CASSPAREGEAFF. CDR3 DNA: TGTGCCAGCTCACCAGCCCGGGAAGGTGAAGCTTTCTTT.